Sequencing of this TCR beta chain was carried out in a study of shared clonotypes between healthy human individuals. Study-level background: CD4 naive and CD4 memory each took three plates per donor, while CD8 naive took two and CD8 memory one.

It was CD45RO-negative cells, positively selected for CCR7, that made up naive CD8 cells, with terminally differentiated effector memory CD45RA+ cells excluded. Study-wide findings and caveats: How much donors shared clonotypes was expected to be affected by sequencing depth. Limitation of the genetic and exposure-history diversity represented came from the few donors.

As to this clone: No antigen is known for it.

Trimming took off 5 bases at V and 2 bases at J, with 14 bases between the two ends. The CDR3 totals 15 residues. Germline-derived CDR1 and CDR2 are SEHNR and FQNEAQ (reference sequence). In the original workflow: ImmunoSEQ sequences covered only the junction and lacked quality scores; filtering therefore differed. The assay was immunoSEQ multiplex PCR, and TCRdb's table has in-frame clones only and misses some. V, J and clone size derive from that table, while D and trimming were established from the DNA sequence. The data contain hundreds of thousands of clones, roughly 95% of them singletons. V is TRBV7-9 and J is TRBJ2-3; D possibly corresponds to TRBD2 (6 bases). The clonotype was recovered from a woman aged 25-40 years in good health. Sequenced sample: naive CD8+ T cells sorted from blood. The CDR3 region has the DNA TGTGCCAGCAGCGTCGGGACGGGAGACACAGATACGCAGTATTTT. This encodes CASSVGTGDTDTQYF.